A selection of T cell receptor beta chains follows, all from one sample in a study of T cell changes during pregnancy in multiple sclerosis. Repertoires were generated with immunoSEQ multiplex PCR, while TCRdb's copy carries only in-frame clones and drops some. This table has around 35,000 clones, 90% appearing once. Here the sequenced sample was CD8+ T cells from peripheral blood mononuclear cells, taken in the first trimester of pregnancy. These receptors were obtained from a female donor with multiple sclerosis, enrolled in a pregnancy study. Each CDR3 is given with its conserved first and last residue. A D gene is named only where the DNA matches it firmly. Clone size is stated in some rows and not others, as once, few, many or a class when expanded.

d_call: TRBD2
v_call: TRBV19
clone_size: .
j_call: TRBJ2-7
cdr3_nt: TGTGCCAGTAGTCCGACAGCTGCCGGGACTAAATACGAGCAGTACTTC
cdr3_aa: CASSPTAAGTKYEQYF

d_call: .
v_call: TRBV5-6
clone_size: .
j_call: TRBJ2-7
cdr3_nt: TGTGCCAGCAGCTTGGGCGGCAGGGCCTACGAGCAGTACTTC
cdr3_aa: CASSLGGRAYEQYF

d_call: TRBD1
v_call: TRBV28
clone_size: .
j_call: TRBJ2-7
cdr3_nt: TGTGCCAGCATAGGACAGGTTAACTACGAGCAGTACTTC
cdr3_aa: CASIGQVNYEQYF

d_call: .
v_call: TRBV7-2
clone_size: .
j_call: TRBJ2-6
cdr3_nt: TGTGCCAGCAGCTTAGATCAGGGGACTGGGGCCAACGTCCTGACTTTC
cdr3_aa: CASSLDQGTGANVLTF

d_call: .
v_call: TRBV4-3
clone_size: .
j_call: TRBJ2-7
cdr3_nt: TGCGCCAGCAGCCAAGAGGGCGTTTCAACCTACGAGCAGTACTTC
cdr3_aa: CASSQEGVSTYEQYF

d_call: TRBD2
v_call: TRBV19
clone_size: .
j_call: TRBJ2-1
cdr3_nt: TGTGCCAGTAGTAGGGGGGGGAGTCTGTCCTACAATGAGCAGTTCTTC
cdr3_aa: CASSRGGSLSYNEQFF

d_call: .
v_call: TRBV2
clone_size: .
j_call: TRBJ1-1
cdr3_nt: TGTGCCAGCAGTGAATATCAGGGGAAGAGGACTGAAGCTTTCTTT
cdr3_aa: CASSEYQGKRTEAFF

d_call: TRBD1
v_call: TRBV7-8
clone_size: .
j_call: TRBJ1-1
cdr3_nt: TGTGCCAGCATCGACGACAGGGGGCGGCCTGAAGCTTTCTTT
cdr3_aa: CASIDDRGRPEAFF

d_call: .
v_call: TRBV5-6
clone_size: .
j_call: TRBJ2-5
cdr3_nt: TGTGCCAGCAGCTTAGACAGGTACCAAGAGACCCAGTACTTC
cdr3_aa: CASSLDRYQETQYF

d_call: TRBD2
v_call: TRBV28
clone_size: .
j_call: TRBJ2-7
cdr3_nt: TGTGCCAGCAGTTACCTTAGCGGGAGGAGGTACGAGCAGTACTTC
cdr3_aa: CASSYLSGRRYEQYF

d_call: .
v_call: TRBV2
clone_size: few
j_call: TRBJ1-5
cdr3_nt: TGTGCCAGCAGTGAACAGGGAGGCGGGCAGCCCCAGCATTTT
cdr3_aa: CASSEQGGGQPQHF

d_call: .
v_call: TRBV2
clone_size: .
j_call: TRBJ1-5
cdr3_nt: TGTGCCAGCAGTGATCGGGGATATAGCAATCAGCCCCAGCATTTT
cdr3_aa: CASSDRGYSNQPQHF

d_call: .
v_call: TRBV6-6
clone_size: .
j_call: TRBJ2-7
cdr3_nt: TGTGCCAGCTTAAGTTCGGGAGTCCACGAGCAGTACTTC
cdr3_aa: CASLSSGVHEQYF

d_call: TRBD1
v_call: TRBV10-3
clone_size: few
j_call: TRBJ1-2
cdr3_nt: TGTGCCATCAGGGGACAGGGAGATGGCTACACCTTC
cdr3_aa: CAIRGQGDGYTF

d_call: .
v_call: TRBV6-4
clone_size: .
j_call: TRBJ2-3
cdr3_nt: TGTGCCAGCAACCCAGGGGTACGCACAGATACGCAGTATTTT
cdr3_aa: CASNPGVRTDTQYF

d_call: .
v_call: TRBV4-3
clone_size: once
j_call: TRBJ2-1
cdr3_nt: TGCGCCAGCAGCCAAGATCGCCAGAATGAGCAGTTCTTC
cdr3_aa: CASSQDRQNEQFF

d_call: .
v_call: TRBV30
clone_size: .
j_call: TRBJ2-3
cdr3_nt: TGTGCCTTCAACGACAGGAGAACAGATACGCAGTATTTT
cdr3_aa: CAFNDRRTDTQYF

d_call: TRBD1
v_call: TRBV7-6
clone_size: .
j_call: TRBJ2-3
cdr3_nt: TGTGCCAGCAGCCTAGTCCCTACCGGGACAGGCGGAACAGATACGCAGTATTTT
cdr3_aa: CASSLVPTGTGGTDTQYF

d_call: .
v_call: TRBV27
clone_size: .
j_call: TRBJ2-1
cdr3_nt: TGTGCCAGCAGTTTATCTAGCAACTTCTACAATGAGCAGTTCTTC
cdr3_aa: CASSLSSNFYNEQFF

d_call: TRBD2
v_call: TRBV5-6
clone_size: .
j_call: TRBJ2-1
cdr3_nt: TGTGCCAGCAGCCGACTAGCGGGAGGTCACAATGAGCAGTTCTTC
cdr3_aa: CASSRLAGGHNEQFF

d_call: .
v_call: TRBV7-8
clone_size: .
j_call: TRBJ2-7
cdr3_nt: TGTGCCAGCAGCTCCCCGACAGGTTGGGCTTACGAGCAGTACTTC
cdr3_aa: CASSSPTGWAYEQYF

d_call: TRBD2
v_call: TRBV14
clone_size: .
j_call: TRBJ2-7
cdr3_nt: TGTGCCAGCGGGCTAGCGGACTACGAGCAGTACTTC
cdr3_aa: CASGLADYEQYF

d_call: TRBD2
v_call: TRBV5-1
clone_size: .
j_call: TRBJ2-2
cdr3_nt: TGCGCCAGCAGCTTGACGGGAGGGGACACCGGGGAGCTGTTTTTT
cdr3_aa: CASSLTGGDTGELFF

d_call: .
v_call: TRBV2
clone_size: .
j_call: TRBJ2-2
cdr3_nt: TGTGCCAGCAGTGAACTCGGCAGAGGCACCGGGGAGCTGTTTTTT
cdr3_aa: CASSELGRGTGELFF

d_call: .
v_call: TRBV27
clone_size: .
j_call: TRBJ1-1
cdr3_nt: TGTGCCAGCAGTTTATATCGAGATAACACTGAAGCTTTCTTT
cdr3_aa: CASSLYRDNTEAFF

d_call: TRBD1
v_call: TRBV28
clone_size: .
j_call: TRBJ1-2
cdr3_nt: TGTGCCAGCAGTTTCCAGGGGGCATTCGATGGCTACACCTTC
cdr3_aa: CASSFQGAFDGYTF

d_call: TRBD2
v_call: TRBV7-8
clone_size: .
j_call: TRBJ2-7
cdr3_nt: TGTGCCAGCAGCCCCATGCGCGGGAGTTCCGACGAGCAGTACTTC
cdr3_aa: CASSPMRGSSDEQYF

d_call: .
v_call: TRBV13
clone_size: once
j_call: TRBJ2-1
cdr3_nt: TGTGCCAGCAGCGGCGGGCTAGTGGGGGGTGAGCAGTTCTTC
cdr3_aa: CASSGGLVGGEQFF

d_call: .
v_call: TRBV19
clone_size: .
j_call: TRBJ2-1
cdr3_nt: TGTGCCAGTAGTATCTACTACAATGAGCAGTTCTTC
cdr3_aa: CASSIYYNEQFF

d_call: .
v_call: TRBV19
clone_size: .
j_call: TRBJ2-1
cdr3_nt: TGTGCCAGTAGTATCTTCGGCGCTAGCTCCTACAATGAGCAGTTCTTC
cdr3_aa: CASSIFGASSYNEQFF

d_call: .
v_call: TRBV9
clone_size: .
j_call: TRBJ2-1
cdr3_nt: TGTGCCAGCAGCGTAGGAGCTCTTGACAATGAGCAGTTCTTC
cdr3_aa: CASSVGALDNEQFF

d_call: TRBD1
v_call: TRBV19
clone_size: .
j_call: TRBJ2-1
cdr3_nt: TGTGCCAGTAGTAAGGGACAGGGCGCTGACAATGAGCAGTTCTTC
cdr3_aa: CASSKGQGADNEQFF

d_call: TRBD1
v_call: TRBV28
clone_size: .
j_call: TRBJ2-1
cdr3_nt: TGTGCCAGCAGTCCGACAGGGGGTGAAGCCTACAATGAGCAGTTCTTC
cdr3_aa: CASSPTGGEAYNEQFF

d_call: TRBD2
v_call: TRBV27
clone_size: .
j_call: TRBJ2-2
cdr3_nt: TGTGCCAGCAGTTTCGGGGGGTCCACCGGGGAGCTGTTTTTT
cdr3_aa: CASSFGGSTGELFF

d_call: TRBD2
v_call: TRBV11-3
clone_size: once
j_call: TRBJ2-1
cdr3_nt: TGTGCCAGCAGCTTAGAGCCCCCGGGACTAGGAGACAATGAGCAGTTCTTC
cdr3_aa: CASSLEPPGLGDNEQFF

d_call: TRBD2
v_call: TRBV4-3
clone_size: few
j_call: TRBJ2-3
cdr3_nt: TGCGCCAGCAGCCAAGATCTAGCGGGAGGGCCAGATACGCAGTATTTT
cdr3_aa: CASSQDLAGGPDTQYF

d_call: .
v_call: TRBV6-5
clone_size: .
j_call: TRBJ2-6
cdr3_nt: TGTGCCAGCAGCTACGCACCGGGTGAGGGGGCCAACGTCCTGACTTTC
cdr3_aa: CASSYAPGEGANVLTF

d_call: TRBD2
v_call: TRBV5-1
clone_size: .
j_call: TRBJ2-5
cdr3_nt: TGCGCCAGCAGCTTGGAACTAGCGGGGCTCCAAGAGACCCAGTACTTC
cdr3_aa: CASSLELAGLQETQYF

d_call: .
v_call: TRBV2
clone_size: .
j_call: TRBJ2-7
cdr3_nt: TGTGCCAGCAGTGAAGGACCCAGGAACGAGCAGTACTTC
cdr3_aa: CASSEGPRNEQYF